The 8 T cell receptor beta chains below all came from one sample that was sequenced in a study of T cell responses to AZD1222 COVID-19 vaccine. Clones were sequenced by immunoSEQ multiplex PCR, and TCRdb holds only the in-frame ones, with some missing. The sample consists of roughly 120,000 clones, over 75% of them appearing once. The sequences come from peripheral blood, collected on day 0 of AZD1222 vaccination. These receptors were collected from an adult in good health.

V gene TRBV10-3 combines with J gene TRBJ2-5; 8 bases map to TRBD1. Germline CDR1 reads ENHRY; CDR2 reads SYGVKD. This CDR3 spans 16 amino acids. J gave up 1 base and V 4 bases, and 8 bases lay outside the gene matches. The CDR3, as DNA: TGTGCCATCAGTGTATACAGGGGGTCTAGCCAAGAGACCCAGTACTTC. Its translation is CAISVYRGSSQETQYF.

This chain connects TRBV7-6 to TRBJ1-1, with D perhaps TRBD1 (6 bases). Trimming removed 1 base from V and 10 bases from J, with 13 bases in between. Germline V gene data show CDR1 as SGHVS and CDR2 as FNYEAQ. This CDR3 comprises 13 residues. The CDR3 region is CASSLDTGTRAFF. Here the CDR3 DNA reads TGTGCCAGCAGCTTAGATACCGGGACAAGAGCTTTCTTT.

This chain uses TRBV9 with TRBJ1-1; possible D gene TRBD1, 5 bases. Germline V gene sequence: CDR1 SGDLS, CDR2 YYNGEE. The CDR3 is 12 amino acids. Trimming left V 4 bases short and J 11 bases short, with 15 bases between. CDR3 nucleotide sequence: TGTGCCAGCAGCCCAAGGGACTCTCCTGCTTTCTTT. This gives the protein CASSPRDSPAFF.

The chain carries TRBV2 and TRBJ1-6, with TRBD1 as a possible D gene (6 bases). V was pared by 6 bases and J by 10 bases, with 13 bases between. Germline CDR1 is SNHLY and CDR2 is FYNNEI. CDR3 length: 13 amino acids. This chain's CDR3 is CASRGATGSPLHF. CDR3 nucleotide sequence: TGTGCCAGCAGGGGGGCGACGGGGTCACCCCTCCACTTT. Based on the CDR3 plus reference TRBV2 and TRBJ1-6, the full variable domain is EPEVTQTPSHQVTQMGQEVILRCVPISNHLYFYWYRQILGQKVEFLVSFYNNEISEKSEIFDDQFSVERPDGSNFTLKIRSTKLEDSAMYFCASRGATGSPLHFGNGTRLTVT.

The DNA of the CDR3 is TGTGCCAGCAGCCAGCTACTGGCCTATGGCTACACCTTC. It translates to CASSQLLAYGYTF. The chain recombines TRBV3-1 (or the pseudogene TRBV3-2) with TRBJ1-2, with no clear D. Trimming took off 3 bases at V and 4 bases at J, with 9 bases between the two ends. Germline assignment: CDR1 LGHDT and CDR2 YNNKEL (reference sequence). The CDR3 is 13 amino acids.

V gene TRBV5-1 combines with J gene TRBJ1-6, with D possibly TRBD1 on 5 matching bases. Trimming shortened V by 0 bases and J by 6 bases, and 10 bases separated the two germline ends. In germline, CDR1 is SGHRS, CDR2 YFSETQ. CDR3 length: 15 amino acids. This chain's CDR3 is CASSLGAGANSPLHF. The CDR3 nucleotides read TGCGCCAGCAGCTTGGGGGCCGGGGCTAATTCACCCCTCCACTTT.

The CDR3 loop reads CASSSSMGVNPVETQYF. The CDR3 nucleotides read TGTGCCAGCAGCTCCTCCATGGGGGTCAATCCTGTAGAGACCCAGTACTTC. This rearrangement joins TRBV7-9 to TRBJ2-5; TRBD1 or TRBD2 may be the D gene (5 bases each). Between the trimmed V and J ends, which lost 4 bases and 4 bases, there was a span of 22 bases. CDR3 length: 17 residues. Germline V gene data show CDR1 as SEHNR and CDR2 as FQNEAQ (reference sequence).

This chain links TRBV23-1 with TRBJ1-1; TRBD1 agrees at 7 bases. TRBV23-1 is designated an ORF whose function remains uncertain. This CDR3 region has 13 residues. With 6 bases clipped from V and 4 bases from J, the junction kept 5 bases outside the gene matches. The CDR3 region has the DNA TGCGCCAGCAGACCGGGACAGCTCACTGAAGCTTTCTTT. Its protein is CASRPGQLTEAFF.